What follows are 5 T cell receptor beta chains derived from one specimen sequenced in a study of CD8+ T cells in alopecia areata. RNA was extracted and reverse transcribed into cDNA as the sequencing template. Data came from immunoSEQ multiplex PCR; TCRdb stores just in-frame clones and leaves some out. This sample has 200,000 or so clones, with roughly 50% found just once. The sequenced material came from CD8+ T cells sorted from blood. The receptors were gathered from a human donor in good health.

This clone was detected a few times. This rearrangement joins TRBV4-1 to TRBJ2-1; D is undetermined. CDR3 length: 13 residues. V lost 2 bases and J 5 bases, leaving 7 bases between the germline ends. From germline, CDR1 is MGHRA and CDR2 YSYEKL. The CDR3 DNA sequence: TGCGCCAGCAGCCAACTGGGCGACAATGAGCAGTTCTTC. It encodes CASSQLGDNEQFF.

The chain recombines TRBV25-1 with TRBJ1-3, with D possibly TRBD1 on 6 matching bases. Trimming took 2 bases from V and 4 from J, leaving 9 bases between them. The CDR3 has 14 residues. The germline V gene encodes CDR1 MGHDK and CDR2 SYGVNS. CDR3 protein: CASSEVGQGNTIYF. DNA of the CDR3: TGTGCCAGCAGTGAAGTCGGACAGGGAAACACCATATATTTT.

This chain uses TRBV13 with TRBJ2-3, with D possibly being TRBD1 (5 bases). V gave up 1 base and J gave up 7 bases, with 6 bases separating them. This CDR3 has 12 residues. Per germline, CDR1 PRHDT and CDR2 FYEKMQ (reference sequence). The CDR3 sequence is CASSLEGNTQYF. DNA for the CDR3: TGTGCCAGCAGCTTAGAGGGGAATACGCAGTATTTT.

The chain joins TRBV29-1 to TRBJ2-3; D may be TRBD1 or TRBD2 (5 bases each). The germline V gene encodes CDR1 SQVTM and CDR2 ANQGSEA. V dropped 4 bases and J dropped 6 bases, with 5 bases sitting between them. This CDR3 is 10 amino acids long. CDR3 DNA sequence: TGCAGCGTTGGGGGGGATACGCAGTATTTT. Translating it yields CSVGGDTQYF.

The sample holds one count of this clone. The gene calls are TRBV29-1 and TRBJ2-7, with D possibly matching TRBD2 (5 bases). Trimming removed 2 bases at V and 6 bases at J, with 17 bases between. The CDR3 has 14 amino acids. CDR1 and CDR2 from the germline V gene are SQVTM and ANQGSEA. CDR3 DNA sequence: TGCAGCGTTGAATCACTTCATGAAGGAGGCGAGCAGTACTTC. It yields the protein CSVESLHEGGEQYF.